This TCR beta chain appears in the sequencing data of a study of T cells after posttransplantation cyclophosphamide. Whole-study results and caveats: After PTCy, TRB diversity resembled that of CNI/methotrexate controls. Donor CD8+ memory clones often dominated recipient blood repertoires at later times. Skin or GI-infiltrating T cells shared few TRB sequences with blood.

Some clones are missing from TCRdb's copy, which holds only in-frame ones; the method was immunoSEQ multiplex PCR. This repertoire holds approximately 39,000 clones, and none appear only once. This clone came up a few times. Its antigen is unidentified. This CDR3 is 13 amino acids long. The V gene end was trimmed by 9 bases and the J gene end by 3 bases; junction bases not matched to a gene: 4. Germline V gene sequence: CDR1 MNHNS, CDR2 SASEGT. The chain joins TRBV6-1 to TRBJ1-1, with 10 bases fitting TRBD1. The sample taken for sequencing was PBMCs. This clonotype was obtained from a girl aged 10 to 17 in good health, CMV-negative, and a related stem cell transplant donor. CDR3 coding DNA: TGTGCCAGTCTGGGGACAGGGGACACTGAAGCTTTCTTT. This gives the protein CASLGTGDTEAFF.